This TCR beta chain appears in the sequencing data of a study of cytomegalovirus exposure and HLA in healthy donors. A multiplex PCR was run with 60 Vbeta primers and 13 Jbeta primers. The data were produced by immunoSEQ multiplex PCR, yet TCRdb's version contains in-frame clones alone and is incomplete. The data show 100,000 to 150,000 clones, with just under 80% seen just once and 5% to 6.5% held by the top ten. This clone was seen a few times. Its antigen is not identified. General study findings and limits: When a later analysis was performed, an Asian-associated ancestry cluster reportedly had fewer N-insertions than the 666-donor mean.

This CDR3 has 14 amino acids. The V and J genes are TRBV21-1 and TRBJ1-5; the table names TRBD1, a call not compared with the DNA. TRBV21-1 is termed a pseudogene. Sequenced sample: PBMCs. This TCR was recovered from a man aged 30 to 45 in good health and CMV-seronegative. Here the CDR3 DNA reads TGTGCCAGCAGCCAGGACAGGGAAAATCAGCCCCAGCATTTT. It is translated as CASSQDRENQPQHF.